One sample yielded the 10 T cell receptor beta chains listed below, sequenced in a study of tumor-infiltrating lymphocytes in oesophageal squamous cell carcinoma. In TCRdb, the PCR reads were re-called with MiXCR into one record per CDR3 protein. The profile covers about 19,000 distinct CDR3 sequences, with around 40% appearing a single time and roughly 42% taken by the ten largest. Sequenced: esophageal tumor tissue. The source of these receptors is a male donor with esophageal squamous cell carcinoma.

A note on this clonotype: No conserved phenylalanine or tryptophan ends this CDR3, so it is likely a read error. No DNA is shown, since the ends of the CDR3 on it are uncertain; the CDR3 is the one TCRdb lists. The rearrangement uses TRBV11-2 and TRBJ1-1; the table gives TRBD1 as D, unverified against the DNA. The germline gives CDR1 SGHAT, CDR2 FQNNGV. Inclusive of both ends, the CDR3 amounts to 14 amino acids. CDR3 sequence reads: CASSLEERPSTSGQ.

This clonotype was detected ten times or more. This chain joins TRBV11-3 and TRBJ2-1; D gene ambiguous. Matching the DNA end better, TRBJ2-7 makes the J call doubtful. Germline V CDR1 and CDR2: SGHNT, YENEEA. The CDR3 covers 14 residues. The CDR3 bases are TGTGCCAGCAGCTTAGATCCAGGAGATTACGAGCAGTACTTC. Encoded protein: CASSLDPGDYEQYF.

The J gene is TRBJ2-5, the V gene TRBV7-9; D unclear. CDR1 and CDR2 from the germline V gene are SEHNR and FQNEAQ (reference sequence). The length of the CDR3 is 15 residues. V lost 7 bases to trimming and J lost 4 bases, with 19 bases between them. In DNA form, the CDR3 reads TGTGCCAGCATCCAGTTGGGTAGGGTCCCAGAGACCCAGTACTTC. It yields the protein CASIQLGRVPETQYF.

This clonotype was detected once. No conserved phenylalanine or tryptophan ends this CDR3, so it is likely a read error. No DNA is shown, since the ends of the CDR3 on it are uncertain; the CDR3 is the one TCRdb lists. The genes are TRBV19 and TRBJ1-1; TRBD1, the table's D call, lacks a check against the DNA. The CDR3 sequence runs 16 residues, both termini included. Germline CDR1 reads LNHDA; CDR2 reads SQIVND (reference sequence). The CDR3 protein is CASSRRRSPTSSTSGQ.

This clonotype was counted at least ten times. The chain employs TRBV7-9 and TRBJ2-3, with a weak D call TRBD2 (7 bases). CDR3 size: 14 residues. CDR1 is SEHNR and CDR2 is FQNEAQ in the germline V gene (reference sequence). Trimming removed 2 bases from V and 5 bases from J, with 11 bases in between. The CDR3 nucleotides are TGTGCCAGCAGCTTAAGGAGGGGGGGAGATACGCAGTATTTT. It translates to CASSLRRGGDTQYF.

This sequence joins TRBV7-3 and TRBJ2-4, with 9 nucleotides matching TRBD1. The J call may be incorrect, as the DNA end agrees better with TRBJ2-1. The CDR3 runs 13 residues. CDR1 is SGHTA and CDR2 is FQGTGA in the germline V gene. In DNA form, the CDR3 reads TGTGCCAGCAGCTTAGGGGGACAGGGTAGGCAGTTCTTC. Amino acid sequence: CASSLGGQGRQFF.

This clonotype was detected many times. A read error may be the cause here, since a much bigger clone is one base away. The chain is built from TRBV7-9 and TRBJ2-7; the match to TRBD2 covers 8 bases. Germline V gives CDR1 SEHNR, CDR2 FQNEAQ (reference sequence). The CDR3 length is 15 residues. Trimming at V came to 5 bases and at J to 7 bases, leaving 13 bases not matched to a gene. This CDR3 reads CASSRSGASYNEQYF. As DNA, the CDR3 is TGTGCCAGCAGCCGTAGCGGGGCCTCCTACAATGAGCAGTACTTC.

Turning to this clonotype: It is likely a read error, because the conserved phenylalanine at the end of the CDR3 is missing. The DNA is omitted, as the CDR3 cannot be located on it reliably, and the CDR3 follows TCRdb's listing. The rearrangement uses TRBV5-1 and TRBJ2-7; the D call TRBD1 from the table was never checked on the DNA. Germline V CDR1 and CDR2: SGHRS, YFSETQ. A total of 17 residues make up the CDR3, ends included. Here the CDR3 reads CASRITGGISYGYTFGS.

V is TRBV7-2 and J is TRBJ2-3; 7 bases map to TRBD1. The DNA end is more similar to TRBJ2-5, so the J call may be wrong. CDR1 is SGHTA and CDR2 is FQGNSA in the germline V gene. The length of the CDR3 is 15 residues. Here the CDR3 reads CASSLATGFQETQYF. For the CDR3, the DNA is TGTGCCAGCAGCTTAGCGACAGGGTTCCAAGAGACCCAGTACTTC.

There are many counts of this clonotype. This clone may be a read error of a much larger clone one base away. The chain combines TRBV28 with TRBJ2-5; tentative D call: TRBD2 (5 bases). Germline assignment: CDR1 MDHEN and CDR2 SYDVKM. This CDR3 comprises 13 residues. Trimming left V 6 bases short and J 11 bases short, with 19 bases between. As DNA, the CDR3 is TGTGCCAGCAGACCCGGACTGGTAAATGAGCAGTACTTC. Protein product: CASRPGLVNEQYF.